The 15 T cell receptor beta chains given below trace back to one sample, sequenced in a study of technical replicates of blood from a few donors listed by TCRdb under 2017. The method was the immunoSEQ multiplex PCR assay. Here the immuneACCESS table is served through TCRdb, limited to in-frame sequences with V and J called. Missing clones are a known gap in these copies; in checked studies unresolved V genes cover under half, and the rest lacks a known reason. This sample gives about 58,000 clones in total; 90% to 95% of them show up just once. Less than 5% of the sample is held by the ten biggest clonotypes. The sample taken for sequencing was PBMCs. The receptors shown here come from a human donor in good health. Some clones in this sample may be carry-over from other donors' samples.

This clone has a single count. The CDR3 bases are TGTGCCAGCAGTTTGCCTCAGGGGTGGGGCTACACCTTC. Translation: CASSLPQGWGYTF. V gene TRBV6-5 combines with J gene TRBJ1-2; D is possibly TRBD1 (6 bases). This CDR3 comprises 13 residues. Per the germline V gene, CDR1 is MNHEY and CDR2 is SVGAGI. Trimming stripped 4 bases from V and 8 bases from J, with 14 bases between.

The gene calls are TRBV25-1 and TRBJ1-1, with 7 bases matching TRBD1. Trimming removed 3 bases from V and 8 bases from J; junction bases left unmatched: 15. In germline, CDR1 is MGHDK, CDR2 SYGVNS. This CDR3 is 16 amino acids long. The CDR3 region is CASSDAARQGRSEAFF. DNA of the CDR3: TGTGCCAGCAGTGATGCGGCGAGACAGGGTCGATCGGAAGCTTTCTTT.

In DNA form, the CDR3 reads TGTGCCAGCAGCAACCACGGGACTAGCGGGAGTAATGAGCAGTTCTTC. It codes for CASSNHGTSGSNEQFF. The V gene is TRBV21-1, the J gene TRBJ2-1; no check of the table's D call, TRBD2, against the DNA was made. TRBV21-1 is shown as a pseudogene. This CDR3 region has 16 residues.

V is TRBV2 and J is TRBJ1-5, with 9 nucleotides matching TRBD1. CDR3 length: 13 residues. Germline-derived CDR1 and CDR2 are SNHLY and FYNNEI. V dropped 5 bases and J dropped 7; count of bases not matched to a gene: 3. The CDR3 nucleotides read TGTGCCAGCAGTTGGACAGGGGTGCAGCCCCAGCATTTT. The encoded protein is CASSWTGVQPQHF.

V gene TRBV6-4 combines with J gene TRBJ2-3; 9 bases agree with TRBD1. The CDR3 runs 15 residues. V shed 2 bases and J 2 bases; nucleotides not matched to a gene: 2. The germline V gene encodes CDR1 MRHNA and CDR2 SNTAGT. Here the CDR3 DNA reads TGTGCCAGCAGTGACACAGGGGGCGCCACAGATACGCAGTATTTT. Its protein product is CASSDTGGATDTQYF.

Remarks on this clone: At one of its ends the junction is not consistent with the germline gene, which may arise from a read error. This sequence joins TRBV11-2 and TRBJ2-6, with D perhaps matching TRBD2 (7 bases). Germline CDR1 is SGHAT and CDR2 is FQNNGV. This CDR3 comprises 11 residues. The CDR3 DNA reads as TGTGCCAGCAGCTTTAGGGGGGGACTATATTTC. Protein product: CASSFRGGLYF. Full variable domain (outside the CDR3, taken from reference TRBV11-2 and TRBJ2-6): EAGVAQSPRYKIIEKRQSVAFWCNPISGHATLYWYQQILGQGPKLLIQFQNNGVVDDSQLPKDRFSAERLKGVDSTLKIQPAKLEDSAVYLCASSFRGGLYFGAGSRLTVL.

The chain combines TRBV19 with TRBJ2-7, with 10 bases matching TRBD1. Looked up from germline, CDR1 is LNHDA and CDR2 is SQIVND (reference sequence). The V segment lost 3 bases and the J segment 6 bases; nucleotides outside the gene matches: 8. CDR3 length: 15 amino acids. DNA of the CDR3: TGTGCCAGTAGTATGGCTGGGGGACAGGGGACCGAGCAGTACTTC. As protein: CASSMAGGQGTEQYF.

The chain combines TRBV5-6 with TRBJ2-1; 14 bases are a match to TRBD2. Germline-derived CDR1 and CDR2 are SGHDT and YYEEEE. The CDR3 contains 15 residues. Trimming removed 4 bases from V and 7 bases from J; junction bases left unmatched: 4. The CDR3 spells CASSDGLAGGNEQFF. CDR3 DNA: TGTGCCAGCAGCGACGGACTAGCGGGAGGAAATGAGCAGTTCTTC.

The gene calls are TRBV5-8 and TRBJ2-2; D unclear. Germline lookup yields CDR1 SGHTS and CDR2 YDEGEE. This CDR3 contains 12 residues. Trimming pared 3 bases from V and 6 bases from J, leaving 6 bases between. This CDR3 is CASSSFAGELFF. As DNA, the CDR3 is TGTGCCAGCAGCTCTTTCGCCGGGGAGCTGTTTTTT.

This chain joins TRBV5-6 and TRBJ2-7; maybe TRBD2 (7 bases). The V and J ends lost 3 bases and 1 base respectively, with 17 bases between them. Germline V gene sequence: CDR1 SGHDT, CDR2 YYEEEE. The CDR3 consists of 16 residues. CDR3 region: CASSWEGGQGSYEQYF. The CDR3 coding sequence is TGTGCCAGCAGCTGGGAGGGAGGGCAGGGGTCCTACGAGCAGTACTTC.

This chain links TRBV7-2 with TRBJ2-5; TRBD2 matches at 8 bases. The CDR3 totals 15 residues. Germline assignment: CDR1 SGHTA and CDR2 FQGNSA. J lost 2 bases, V lost 6 bases, and 8 bases had no gene match. This CDR3 is CASSTSGLMQETQYF. The CDR3 coding sequence is TGTGCCAGCAGTACTAGCGGCTTAATGCAAGAGACCCAGTACTTC. Using reference TRBV7-2 and TRBJ2-5 for the parts outside the CDR3, the full variable domain is GAGVSQSPSNKVTEKGKDVELRCDPISGHTALYWYRQSLGQGLEFLIYFQGNSAPDKSGLPSDRFSAERTGGSVSTLTIQRTQQEDSAVYLCASSTSGLMQETQYFGPGTRLLVL.

This clone was recorded a few times. This rearrangement joins TRBV7-3 to TRBJ2-7, with 8 bases lining up with TRBD2. CDR1 and CDR2 from the germline V gene are SGHTA and FQGTGA. There are 14 residues in the CDR3. V shed 2 bases, J shed 0 bases, and the junction held 0 bases outside the gene matches. This CDR3 is CASSLAGGSYEQYF. The CDR3 region has the DNA TGTGCCAGCAGCTTAGCGGGAGGCTCCTACGAGCAGTACTTC.

The CDR3 sequence: CASSMRRGGTDTQYF. CDR3 DNA sequence: TGTGCCAGTAGTATGCGGCGGGGAGGGACAGATACGCAGTATTTT. The chain joins TRBV19 to TRBJ2-3; 7 positions agree with TRBD2. V lost 3 bases and J lost 3; bases outside the gene matches: 6. This CDR3 has 15 residues. CDR1 is LNHDA, CDR2 SQIVND, per germline (reference sequence).

This chain uses TRBV5-1 with TRBJ1-1, with a weak D call TRBD1 (5 bases). This CDR3 has 14 residues. The germline V gene encodes CDR1 SGHRS and CDR2 YFSETQ. Trimming removed 1 base from V and 0 bases from J, with 7 bases in between. The CDR3 region is CASSLSGLNTEAFF. The CDR3 region has the DNA TGCGCCAGCAGCTTGTCAGGGTTGAACACTGAAGCTTTCTTT. Together with reference TRBV5-1 and TRBJ1-1, the CDR3 gives the full variable domain: KAGVTQTPRYLIKTRGQQVTLSCSPISGHRSVSWYQQTPGQGLQFLFEYFSETQRNKGNFPGRFSGRQFSNSRSEMNVSTLELGDSALYLCASSLSGLNTEAFFGQGTRLTVV.

This clone has just one count. The chain uses TRBV19 and TRBJ1-1, with no clear D. Trimming left V 7 bases short and J 4 bases short, with 10 bases between. CDR1 and CDR2 from the germline V gene are LNHDA and SQIVND (reference sequence). The CDR3 sequence is 12 residues long. CDR3 nucleotide sequence: TGTGCCAGTACCGGATGGAGCACTGAAGCTTTCTTT. Translated, it gives CASTGWSTEAFF.